One sample yielded the 9 T cell receptor beta chains listed below, sequenced in a study of early T cells in non-severe SARS-CoV-2 infection. MiXCR, run by TCRdb on the 5' RACE reads, gives a single entry per CDR3 protein. The table shows 64,000 or so distinct CDR3 sequences, with approximately 14% occurring only once. Material for sequencing was whole blood. These receptors were taken from an adult who was a healthcare worker with PCR-confirmed SARS-CoV-2 infection or an uninfected control (not recorded which).

This clonotype was recorded at least ten times. The rearrangement uses TRBV7-8 and TRBJ1-4; 7 bases agree with TRBD1. This CDR3 has 14 residues. Germline CDR1 SGHVS, CDR2 FQNEAQ. V was pared by 1 base and J by 5 bases, with 1 base of the junction left unmatched. The CDR3 here is CASSLVQGNEKLFF. The CDR3 DNA reads TGTGCCAGCAGCTTAGTACAGGGGAATGAAAAACTGTTTTTT.

This clonotype showed up just a few times. V usage is TRBV12-3 or TRBV12-4 and J usage is TRBJ2-7, with 16 positions matching TRBD2. The CDR3 consists of 15 residues. J was trimmed by 4 bases and V by 6 bases; bases with no gene match: 3. CDR3 sequence: CASRGTSGGAYEQYF. The CDR3 DNA reads as TGTGCCAGCAGAGGGACTAGCGGGGGGGCTTACGAGCAGTACTTC.

The chain joins TRBV29-1 to TRBJ2-1, with D unresolved. The CDR3 covers 14 residues. Germline CDR1 SQVTM, CDR2 ANQGSEA. V was shortened by 5 bases and J by 4 bases, with 15 bases between the two germline ends. The CDR3 protein is CSVSGSLLYNEQFF. The CDR3, as DNA: TGCAGCGTTTCCGGGTCCCTCTTATACAATGAGCAGTTCTTC.

The chain uses TRBV7-9 and TRBJ1-1, with 9 bases that match TRBD1. CDR1 is SEHNR, CDR2 FQNEAQ, per germline (reference sequence). Germline trimming cut 4 bases from V and 1 base from J; bases unmatched to any gene: 7. The CDR3 is 16 residues long. The CDR3 DNA reads as TGTGCCAGCAGCTCCCTTTTGGGACAGGGGAACACTGAAGCTTTCTTT. This codes for CASSSLLGQGNTEAFF.

The chain links TRBV6-5 to TRBJ1-1, with unresolved D. The CDR3 runs 13 residues. Per germline, CDR1 MNHEY and CDR2 SVGAGI. Trimming pared 0 bases from V and 5 bases from J, leaving 7 bases between. The CDR3 loop reads CASSYSLRTEAFF. The CDR3 DNA reads as TGTGCCAGCAGTTACTCATTACGGACTGAAGCTTTCTTT.

The J gene is TRBJ1-1, the V gene TRBV6-2 or TRBV6-3; 10 bases agree with TRBD1. Germline V lookup: CDR1 MNHEY, CDR2 SVGEGT. The J segment lost 0 bases and the V segment lost 2 bases, leaving 6 bases of the junction unmatched. The CDR3 length is 17 residues. The CDR3 DNA reads as TGTGCCAGCAGTTACCCTACCGGGACAGGGGTGAACACTGAAGCTTTCTTT. Translation: CASSYPTGTGVNTEAFF.

This clonotype was counted ten times or more. The genes are TRBV6-4 and TRBJ2-2; TRBD2 aligns across 7 bases. Germline assignment: CDR1 MRHNA and CDR2 SNTAGT. CDR3 size: 16 residues. V lost 2 bases to trimming and J lost 4 bases; unmatched junction nucleotides: 7. The CDR3 loop is CASSDGASGPTGELFF. DNA of the CDR3: TGTGCCAGCAGTGACGGGGCTAGCGGTCCCACCGGGGAGCTGTTTTTT.

The V and J genes are TRBV7-6 and TRBJ2-2; D gene ambiguous. The ends were cut back, 5 bases at V and 0 bases at J, with 10 bases in the middle. This CDR3 spans 15 amino acids. The germline V gene has CDR1 SGHVS and CDR2 FNYEAQ. CDR3 amino acids: CASSLRASNTGELFF. CDR3 DNA sequence: TGTGCCAGCAGCCTCCGGGCCTCGAACACCGGGGAGCTGTTTTTT.

This rearrangement joins TRBV5-6 to TRBJ2-2, with 7 bases fitting TRBD1. J lost 5 bases, V lost 3 bases, and 7 bases had no gene match. This CDR3 contains 15 residues. From germline, CDR1 is SGHDT and CDR2 YYEEEE. The CDR3 loop reads CASSYRDRGTGELFF. The DNA for the CDR3 is TGTGCCAGCAGCTACCGGGACAGAGGTACCGGGGAGCTGTTTTTT.